This T cell receptor (beta chain) was retrieved from a study of cytomegalovirus exposure and HLA in healthy donors. Study-wide context: Among approximately 390 genotyped donors, approximately 80% fell in the Caucasian-associated ancestry cluster. Study outcomes and limitations: The authors enumerated roughly 160 TCR beta chains as linked to cytomegalovirus. The likely explanation for a cluster of highly shared sequence variants was sequencing artifact. Reportedly, fewer N-insertions than the approximately 700-donor mean appeared in an Asian-associated ancestry cluster in a later analysis.

PCR involved 60 Vbeta and 13 Jbeta primers. Only in-frame clones appear in the TCRdb table, and some are missing; sequencing was by immunoSEQ multiplex PCR. The table has 100,000 to 120,000 clones, roughly 71% seen once. In germline, CDR1 is SGHAT, CDR2 FQNNGV. Trimming pared 1 base from V and 2 bases from J, leaving 9 bases between. The CDR3 loop spans 15 amino acids. In the case of this clone: Its antigen remains unidentified.

The source of this sequence is a man aged 18 to 30 in good health and CMV-seropositive. The chain combines TRBV11-2 with TRBJ1-5, with D uncertain. The sequencing sample was made of PBMCs. CDR3 coding DNA: TGTGCCAGCAGCTTAGGAGGTAAGGGCAATCAGCCCCAGCATTTT. It encodes CASSLGGKGNQPQHF.